This TCR beta chain was sequenced for a study of shared clonotypes between healthy human individuals. At the level of the study: Used for every donor were three CD4 naive, three CD4 memory, two CD8 naive and one CD8 memory plate.

TCRdb's copy holds only in-frame clones and misses some; the assay was immunoSEQ multiplex PCR. The sample has 2,500,000 or so clones, roughly 90% seen once; the top ten hold around 0.38%. CDR3 size: 16 residues. Per the germline V gene, CDR1 is LNHDA and CDR2 is SQIVND (reference sequence). V lost 5 bases and J lost 5, with 19 bases in between. Healthy HIV-negative adults without recent acute infections or vaccinations served as donors. V is TRBV19 and J is TRBJ2-1; tentatively, D is TRBD2 (6 bases). Sequencing was carried out using naive CD4+ T cells from PBMCs. As to subset: CD45RA+ positively selected. This TCR was sampled from a man aged 18 to 30 in good health. Some clones in this sample may be carry-over from other donors' samples. CDR3 sequence reads: CASSLGKRLVNNEQFF. CDR3 bases: TGTGCCAGTAGTCTCGGAAAGAGACTAGTTAACAATGAGCAGTTCTTC.